Presented here are 11 T cell receptor beta chains from one specimen sequenced in a study of blood T cell repertoires in COVID-19. Produced via immunoSEQ multiplex PCR; TCRdb's table is partial and in-frame only. The data contain some 120,000 clones, around four fifths of them singletons. Sequenced input: peripheral blood. Source of these receptors: a man younger than 45 with acute or convalescent COVID-19.

The chain uses TRBV25-1 and TRBJ2-7, with TRBD1 matching 7 bases. The germline CDR1 and CDR2 sequences are MGHDK and SYGVNS. This CDR3 is 15 amino acids long. Germline trimming cut 8 bases from V and 0 bases from J; bases unmatched to any gene: 10. Here the CDR3 reads CASPSDREYSYEQYV. DNA for the CDR3: TGTGCCAGCCCTTCCGACAGGGAATACTCCTACGAGCAGTACGTC.

The chain joins TRBV5-5 to TRBJ1-2, with no clear D. With 0 bases removed from V and 8 bases from J, the gap between germline ends came to 20 bases. Germline V gene lookup returns CDR1 SGHKS and CDR2 YYEKEE (reference sequence). CDR3 length: 16 amino acids. The CDR3, as DNA: TGTGCCAGCAGCTTGGTGTACTTGGAGACCTACGGCGGCTACACCTTC. Its protein is CASSLVYLETYGGYTF. Supplemented by reference TRBV5-5 and TRBJ1-2, the full variable domain reads DAGVTQSPTHLIKTRGQQVTLRCSPISGHKSVSWYQQVLGQGPQFIFQYYEKEERGRGNFPDRFSARQFPNYSSELNVNALLLGDSALYLCASSLVYLETYGGYTFGSGTRLTVV.

The chain employs TRBV25-1 and TRBJ1-4; 9 bases align to TRBD1. This CDR3 is built from 18 residues. J was trimmed by 2 bases and V by 3 bases; bases with no gene match: 10. Germline loops: CDR1 MGHDK, CDR2 SYGVNS. The CDR3 reads CASSDYGGTGTTNEKLFF. The CDR3 coding sequence is TGTGCCAGCAGTGACTATGGGGGGACAGGGACCACTAATGAAAAACTGTTTTTT.

This clone came up a few times. This chain joins TRBV19 and TRBJ1-3, with D uncertain. Germline assignment: CDR1 LNHDA and CDR2 SQIVND (reference sequence). Trimming removed 2 bases from V and 0 bases from J, with 11 bases in between. This CDR3 is built from 16 residues. In nucleotides, the CDR3 is TGTGCCAGTAGTATAACTGGGGAGTCCTCTGGAAACACCATATATTTT. It encodes CASSITGESSGNTIYF.

The chain links TRBV2 to TRBJ1-5; 7 bases are shared with TRBD1. Trimming removed 4 bases from V and 5 bases from J; junction bases left unmatched: 2. Germline-derived CDR1 and CDR2 are SNHLY and FYNNEI. This CDR3 region has 13 residues. In DNA form, the CDR3 reads TGTGCCAGCAGTGGGCAGGGGGATCAGCCCCAGCATTTT. Its protein is CASSGQGDQPQHF. The full variable domain, with the rest looked up from reference TRBV2 and TRBJ1-5, is EPEVTQTPSHQVTQMGQEVILRCVPISNHLYFYWYRQILGQKVEFLVSFYNNEISEKSEIFDDQFSVERPDGSNFTLKIRSTKLEDSAMYFCASSGQGDQPQHFGDGTRLSIL.

The V gene is TRBV6-1, the J gene TRBJ2-1; 7 bases are shared with TRBD1. V trimming: 2 bases; J trimming: 3 bases; junction bases outside the gene matches: 16. This CDR3 has 19 amino acids. Germline CDR1 MNHNS, CDR2 SASEGT. CDR3 in DNA: TGTGCCAGCAGTGAAACGGGCAGGGGGTACGGGGCTCACTACAATGAGCAGTTCTTC. Its translation: CASSETGRGYGAHYNEQFF.

The V gene is TRBV13, the J gene TRBJ1-2; 9 bases are shared with TRBD1. There are 14 residues in the CDR3. Germline loops: CDR1 PRHDT, CDR2 FYEKMQ (reference sequence). The V segment lost 0 bases and the J segment 7 bases; nucleotides outside the gene matches: 3. CDR3 sequence: CASSLGQGARGYTF. In DNA, the CDR3 is TGTGCCAGCAGCTTAGGACAGGGGGCGCGTGGCTACACCTTC.

CDR3 in DNA: TGTGCCAGCATCCCTGGCGGCGGCAATGAGCAGTTCTTC. This translates into CASIPGGGNEQFF. The rearrangement joins TRBV27 to TRBJ2-1; D not resolved. Germline-derived CDR1 and CDR2 are MNHEY and SMNVEV (reference sequence). V dropped 7 bases and J dropped 6 bases, with 13 bases sitting between them. The CDR3 has 13 residues.

The rearrangement joins TRBV9 to TRBJ1-2, with D possibly TRBD1 on 5 matching bases. Germline CDR1 is SGDLS and CDR2 is YYNGEE. The ends were cut back, 4 bases at V and 4 bases at J, with 14 bases in the middle. This CDR3 has 14 amino acids. The CDR3 loop is CASSPEGTVYGYTF. CDR3 nucleotides: TGTGCCAGCAGCCCAGAGGGGACTGTCTATGGCTACACCTTC.

This chain links TRBV6-2 or TRBV6-3 with TRBJ1-2; D is uncertain. This CDR3 has 15 amino acids. Trimming cost V 5 bases and J 2 bases, with 15 bases left between them. Germline assignment: CDR1 MNHEY and CDR2 SVGEGT. The CDR3 here is CASSPRLVANYGYTF. In DNA, the CDR3 is TGTGCCAGCAGTCCCCGCCTAGTCGCCAACTATGGCTACACCTTC.

This rearrangement joins TRBV6-2 or TRBV6-3 to TRBJ2-3; D call uncertain. This CDR3 contains 12 residues. V gave up 4 bases and J gave up 6 bases, with 8 bases separating them. Germline lookup yields CDR1 MNHEY and CDR2 SVGEGT. This CDR3 reads CASSSPGDTQYF. The CDR3 DNA is TGTGCCAGCAGTTCCCCCGGGGATACGCAGTATTTT.